The 8 T cell receptor beta chains given below trace back to one sample, sequenced in a study of CD8+ T cells in alopecia areata (dated by TCRdb to 2016 to 2018). The library was generated by the immunoSEQ multiplex PCR assay. For TCR sequencing, RNA was extracted from every sample and reverse transcribed into cDNA to serve as template. TCRdb took this table from immuneACCESS and kept in-frame rearrangements with V and J called. Such tables lack part of the clones; where checked against another copy, unresolved V genes explain under half of the gap, and the rest is unexplained. The table for this sample lists about 150,000 clones; around 50% of them were counted only once. Clones ranked in the top ten supply roughly 19% of the sample. The time point label for this specimen denotes: baseline before oral tofacitinib. The sequenced sample was CD8+ T cells sorted from blood, obtained at week 0. All receptors derive from a human donor with alopecia areata.

The chain couples TRBV30 to TRBJ2-5; no reliable D call. This CDR3 has 14 residues. CDR1 and CDR2 (germline): GTSNPN, SVGIG (reference sequence). V gave up 5 bases and J gave up 2 bases, with 15 bases separating them. This chain's CDR3 is CAWRSILGQETQYF. The CDR3 nucleotides read TGTGCCTGGCGTTCAATACTGGGTCAAGAGACCCAGTACTTC. Looking up the rest from reference TRBV30 and TRBJ2-5 gives the full variable domain: SQTIHQWPATLVQPVGSPLSLECTVEGTSNPNLYWYRQAAGRGLQLLFYSVGIGQISSEVPQNLSASRPQDRQFILSSKKLLLSDSGFYLCAWRSILGQETQYFGPGTRLLVL.

The rearrangement links TRBV6-4 to TRBJ1-2; D gene ambiguous. Germline loops: CDR1 MRHNA, CDR2 SNTAGT. V lost 2 bases and J 7 bases, leaving 11 bases between the germline ends. The CDR3 contains 13 residues. CDR3 amino acids: CASSDRVSSGYTF. In nucleotides, the CDR3 is TGTGCCAGCAGTGACAGAGTCTCGTCTGGCTACACCTTC.

V and J are TRBV7-2 and TRBJ1-1; D possibly corresponds to TRBD1 (5 bases). The CDR3 is made up of 12 amino acids. Trimming pared 4 bases from V and 8 bases from J, leaving 11 bases between. The V gene's germline CDR1 is SGHTA and CDR2 FQGNSA. CDR3 residues: CASSWTGTEAFF. The CDR3 nucleotides read TGTGCCAGCAGCTGGACCGGGACGGAAGCTTTCTTT.

V gene TRBV25-1 combines with J gene TRBJ1-1, with D hard to call. The CDR3 has 13 residues. Germline V gives CDR1 MGHDK, CDR2 SYGVNS. Trimming took 5 bases from V and 3 from J, leaving 10 bases between them. CDR3 DNA: TGTGCCAGCAGTCAGTCCCGGTACACTGAAGCTTTCTTT. Translating gives CASSQSRYTEAFF. Full variable domain (remainder filled in from reference TRBV25-1 and TRBJ1-1): EADIYQTPRYLVIGTGKKITLECSQTMGHDKMYWYQQDPGMELHLIHYSYGVNSTEKGDLSSESTVSRIRTEHFPLTLESARPSHTSQYLCASSQSRYTEAFFGQGTRLTVV.

A word on this clone: This CDR3 is also generated by other DNA sequences in the sample. The chain recombines TRBV4-3 with TRBJ1-1, with a possible D match to TRBD1 (6 bases). CDR3 length equals 13 residues. Germline loops: CDR1 LGHNA, CDR2 YSLEER. Trimming stripped 0 bases from V and 8 bases from J, with 10 bases between. Here the CDR3 DNA reads TGCGCCAGCAGCCAAGATAGGGGGGACGAAGCTTTCTTT. Protein: CASSQDRGDEAFF.

The chain joins TRBV30 to TRBJ1-2; D call uncertain. V lost 0 bases and J lost 2, with 7 bases in between. Germline lookup yields CDR1 GTSNPN and CDR2 SVGIG (reference sequence). The CDR3 loop spans 13 amino acids. For the CDR3, the DNA is TGTGCCTGGAGTGTATTGGGGAACTATGGCTACACCTTC. It encodes CAWSVLGNYGYTF.

The chain uses TRBV7-6 and TRBJ1-2; D gene unclear. The CDR3 has 11 residues. The germline V gene has CDR1 SGHVS and CDR2 FNYEAQ. Trimming removed 6 bases at V and 6 bases at J, with 8 bases between. CDR3 nucleotides: TGTGCCAGCAGAAGGAGGGATGGCTACACCTTC. This gives the protein CASRRRDGYTF. The whole variable domain, remainder taken from reference TRBV7-6 and TRBJ1-2, is GAGVSQSPRYKVTKRGQDVALRCDPISGHVSLYWYRQALGQGPEFLTYFNYEAQQDKSGLPNDRFSAERPEGSISTLTIQRTEQRDSAMYRCASRRRDGYTFGSGTRLTVV.

The chain links TRBV19 to TRBJ2-7, with D perhaps TRBD1 or TRBD2 (5 bases each). CDR1 is LNHDA, CDR2 SQIVND, per germline (reference sequence). Trimming cost V 3 bases and J 2 bases, with 11 bases left between them. The CDR3 runs to 14 residues. The CDR3 sequence is CASSMGTDPYEQYF. DNA for the CDR3: TGTGCCAGTAGTATGGGGACGGACCCCTACGAGCAGTACTTC.